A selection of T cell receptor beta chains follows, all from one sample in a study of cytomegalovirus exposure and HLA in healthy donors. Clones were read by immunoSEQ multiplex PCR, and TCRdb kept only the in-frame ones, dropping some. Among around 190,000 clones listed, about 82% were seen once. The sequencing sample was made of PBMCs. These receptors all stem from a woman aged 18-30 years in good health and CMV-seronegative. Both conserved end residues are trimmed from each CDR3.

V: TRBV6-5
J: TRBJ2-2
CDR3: ASSSLHRDTGELF

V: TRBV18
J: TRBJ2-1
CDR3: ASSPQLANNEQF

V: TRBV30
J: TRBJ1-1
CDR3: AWRTRDRATEAF

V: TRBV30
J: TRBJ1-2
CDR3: AWKVGQGSGYT

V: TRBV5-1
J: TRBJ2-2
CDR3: ASSLQGTGELF

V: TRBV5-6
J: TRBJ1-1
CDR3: ASSPAARVRDTEAF

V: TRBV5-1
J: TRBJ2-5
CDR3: ASSSGLAGGETQY

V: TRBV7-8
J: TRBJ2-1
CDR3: ASSPGTSGSSYNEQF

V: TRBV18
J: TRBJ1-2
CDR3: ASSLLGLILGYT

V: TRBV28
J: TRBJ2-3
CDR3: ASSPLHLRLSGVYTDTQY

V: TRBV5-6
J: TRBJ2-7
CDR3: ASSFGTGTFEQY

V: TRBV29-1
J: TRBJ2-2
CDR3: SVVGQGVLNTGELF

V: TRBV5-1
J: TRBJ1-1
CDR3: ASRGTGSNTEAF

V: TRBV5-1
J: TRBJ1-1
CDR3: ASSLGGGQNTEAF

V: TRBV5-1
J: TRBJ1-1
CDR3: ASSLNRNEAF

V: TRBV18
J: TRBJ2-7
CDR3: ASSPRDRDVEQY

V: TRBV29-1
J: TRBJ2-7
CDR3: SVERGSGSYEQY

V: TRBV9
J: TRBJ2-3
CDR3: ASSVARWLAGGTDTQY

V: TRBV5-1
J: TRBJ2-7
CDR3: ASSLAYSGLSYEQY

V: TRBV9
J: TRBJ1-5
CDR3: ASSVAPQGGGNQPQH

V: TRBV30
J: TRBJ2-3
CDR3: AWSVQPLARTDTQY

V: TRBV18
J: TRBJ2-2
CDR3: ASSHSGQGNRGELF

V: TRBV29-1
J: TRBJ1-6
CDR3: SPLSNPYNSPLH

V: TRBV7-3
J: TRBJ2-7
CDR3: ASSTDGAYEQY

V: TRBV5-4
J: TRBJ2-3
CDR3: ASFGTSGSTDTQY

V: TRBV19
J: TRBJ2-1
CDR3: ASSIQFGLADHRPAEQF

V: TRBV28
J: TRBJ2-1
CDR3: ASRWTGGRDEQF

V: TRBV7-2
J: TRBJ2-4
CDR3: ASSLGSGAAIQY

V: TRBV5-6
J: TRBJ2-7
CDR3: ASSLVSGENYEQY

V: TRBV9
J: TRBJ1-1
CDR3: ASSGRQGPLNTEAF

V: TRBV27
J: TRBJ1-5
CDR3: ASSLSGQGSNQPQH

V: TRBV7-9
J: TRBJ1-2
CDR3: ASSRGTDPYT

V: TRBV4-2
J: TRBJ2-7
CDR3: ASSRNNLDREYEQY

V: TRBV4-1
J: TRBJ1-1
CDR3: ASSQEHFPNTEAF

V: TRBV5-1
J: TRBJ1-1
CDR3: ASSPTRVNTEAF

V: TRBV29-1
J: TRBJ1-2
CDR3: SASAEAGTNYGYT

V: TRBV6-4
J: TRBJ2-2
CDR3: ASSGTGDTGELF

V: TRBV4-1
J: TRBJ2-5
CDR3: ASSQDGAEQETQY

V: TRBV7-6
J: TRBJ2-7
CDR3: ASSLGGVTYEQY

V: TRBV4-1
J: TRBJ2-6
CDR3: ASSQGGGRSGANVLT